This T cell receptor beta chain was identified during a study of cytomegalovirus exposure and HLA in healthy donors. Note on this clone: What it binds is not known.

It was with 60 Vbeta and 13 Jbeta primers that the PCR ran. The assay was immunoSEQ multiplex PCR, and TCRdb's table has in-frame clones only and misses some. Altogether some 150,000 clones are present, about four fifths being singletons, with the ten largest covering over 10%. The study, taken as a whole, reports: Presence/absence analyses assumed roughly uniform sequencing depth across donors. Accurate prediction of HLA-A and HLA-B alleles (for most subjects) was reportedly achieved from TCR beta sequences.

Specimen: PBMCs. The TCR originated in a woman between 50 and 59 years old in good health and CMV-seronegative.

The CDR3 DNA follows: TGTGCCAGCAGCTTGGTACAGGGGAACCAAGAGACCCAGTACTTC. Residues: CASSLVQGNQETQYF. The rearrangement links TRBV5-5 to TRBJ2-5, with 7 bases identical to TRBD1. CDR1 is SGHKS, CDR2 YYEKEE, per germline (reference sequence). Trimming at V came to 0 bases and at J to 0 bases, leaving 2 bases not matched to a gene. CDR3 length equals 15 residues.